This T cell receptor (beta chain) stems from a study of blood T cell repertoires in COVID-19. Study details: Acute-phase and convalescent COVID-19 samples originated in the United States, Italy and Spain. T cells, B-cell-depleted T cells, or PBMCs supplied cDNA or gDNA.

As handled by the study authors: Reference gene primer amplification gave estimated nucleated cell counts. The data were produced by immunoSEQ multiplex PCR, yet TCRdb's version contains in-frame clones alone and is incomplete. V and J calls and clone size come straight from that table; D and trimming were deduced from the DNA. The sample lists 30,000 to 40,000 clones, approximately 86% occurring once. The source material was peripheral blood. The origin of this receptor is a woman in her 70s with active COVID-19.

The CDR3 here is CASSVMLPGQGGGYTF. The CDR3 DNA reads as TGTGCCAGCAGCGTCATGCTCCCCGGACAGGGGGGAGGCTACACCTTC. V and J are TRBV7-2 and TRBJ1-2; 10 bases align to TRBD1. The CDR3 has 16 residues. The ends lost 5 bases at V and 8 bases at J; junction bases unmatched: 14. Per the germline V gene, CDR1 is SGHTA and CDR2 is FQGNSA.